The entry below gives a single TCR beta chain sequence along with its context. The data are from a study of blood T cell repertoires in COVID-19. In the study overall: From the United States, Italy and Spain came samples of acute and convalescent COVID-19. PBMCs, B-cell-depleted T cells, or T cells were the source of the cDNA or gDNA that made up the material.

Source study methods: Amplification of reference gene primers was used by the study to estimate nucleated cell counts. Assay used: immunoSEQ multiplex PCR; TCRdb lists only in-frame clones, some missing. The D gene and trimming were derived from the DNA, and the V and J assignments and clone size from that table. Of about 280,000 clones detected, roughly 90% appear once; the ten largest clones hold 0.85% to 0.95%. The CDR3 loop spans 16 amino acids. The junction had 5 bases not matched to a gene; V was cut back by 4 bases and J by 4 bases. Germline values: CDR1 SGHTS, CDR2 YDEGEE. Input material: peripheral blood. The chain has TRBV5-8 and TRBJ2-7; 16 nucleotides line up with TRBD2. The TCR comes from a woman between 40 and 50 years old who had recovered from COVID-19. The CDR3 bases are TGTGCCAGCAGCCCTATGGGACTAGCGGGAGGGTACGAGCAGTACTTC. The encoded protein is CASSPMGLAGGYEQYF. Drawing the rest from reference TRBV5-8 and TRBJ2-7, the complete variable domain is EAGVTQSPTHLIKTRGQQATLRCSPISGHTSVYWYQQALGLGLQFLLWYDEGEERNRGNFPPRFSGRQFPNYSSELNVNALELEDSALYLCASSPMGLAGGYEQYFGPGTRLTVT.